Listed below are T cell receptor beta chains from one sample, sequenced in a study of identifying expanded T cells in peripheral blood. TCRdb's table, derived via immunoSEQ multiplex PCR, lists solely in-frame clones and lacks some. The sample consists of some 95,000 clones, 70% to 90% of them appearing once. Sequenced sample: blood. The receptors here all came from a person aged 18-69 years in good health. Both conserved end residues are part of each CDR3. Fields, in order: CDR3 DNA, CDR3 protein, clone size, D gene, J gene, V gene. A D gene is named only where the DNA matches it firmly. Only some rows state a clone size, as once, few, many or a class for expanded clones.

TGTGCCAGCAGTGTGGATGGGGGGGGGCTTGGCTACACCTTC | CASSVDGGGLGYTF | - | - | TRBJ1-2 | TRBV6-1
TGCGCCAGCAGACCCGGGACTAGAGCGACTTACAATGAGCAGTTCTTC | CASRPGTRATYNEQFF | - | TRBD2 | TRBJ2-1 | TRBV5-1
TGTGCCAGCAGCTTTGGGATTTCCTACAATGAGCAGTTCTTC | CASSFGISYNEQFF | - | - | TRBJ2-1 | TRBV5-5
TGTGCCAGTAGTAAGGGACTAGCGGGGGTATCTCCTACGAAGCAGTACTTC | CASSKGLAGVSPTKQYF | - | TRBD2 | TRBJ2-7 | TRBV19
TGTGCCAGCAGCTTAGAGGGCATGGGGGCCTACAATGAGCAGTTCTTC | CASSLEGMGAYNEQFF | once | - | TRBJ2-1 | TRBV7-8
TGTGCCTGGACGTGGGGTGGCAGTGAAGCTTTCTTT | CAWTWGGSEAFF | once | - | TRBJ1-1 | TRBV30
TGTGCCAGTAGTTCCCCCCCGGGACAGTCCTATGGCTACACCTTC | CASSSPPGQSYGYTF | - | TRBD1 | TRBJ1-2 | TRBV19
TGTGCCAGCAGTGCACAGGACTTAGGCTACACCTTC | CASSAQDLGYTF | - | - | TRBJ1-2 | TRBV2
TGTGCCAGTAAAACAAGGATTTGGAGGGGAGCTAACTATGGCTACACCTTC | CASKTRIWRGANYGYTF | - | - | TRBJ1-2 | TRBV19
TGTGCCAGTAGGACGTGGGCCACAGATACGCAGTATTTT | CASRTWATDTQYF | once | - | TRBJ2-3 | TRBV19
TGCAGCGTCCCTCGAGACAGCCCGGCCTACGAGCAGTACTTC | CSVPRDSPAYEQYF | - | - | TRBJ2-7 | TRBV29-1
TGTGCCAGTAGTATGGCCAGGGGATATAGCAATCAGCCCCAGCATTTT | CASSMARGYSNQPQHF | - | - | TRBJ1-5 | TRBV19
TGTGCCTGGAGCGGCGCAGTATACGAGCAGTACTTC | CAWSGAVYEQYF | - | - | TRBJ2-7 | TRBV30
TGTGCCAGTAGCGACAGGGAAACATCACCCCTCCACTTT | CASSDRETSPLHF | - | TRBD1 | TRBJ1-6 | TRBV19
TGTGCCTGGAGTCAACCCGACAGAAGGACTGAAGCTTTCTTT | CAWSQPDRRTEAFF | few | - | TRBJ1-1 | TRBV30
TGTGCCAGCAGCTTCGGACAGGTCAGAAACACCATATATTTT | CASSFGQVRNTIYF | few | TRBD1 | TRBJ1-3 | TRBV7-9
TGTGCCAGTAGGCCCTTTACAGGGGCCCCTAATTCACCCCTCCACTTT | CASRPFTGAPNSPLHF | - | TRBD1 | TRBJ1-6 | TRBV19
TGTGCCAGCAGCGATGGTGGGACAGGAAGCCTTGAAGCTTTCTTT | CASSDGGTGSLEAFF | - | TRBD1 | TRBJ1-1 | TRBV2
TGTGCCAGCAGCGTAGGCAGGGGAAATGAAAAACTGTTTTTT | CASSVGRGNEKLFF | - | - | TRBJ1-4 | TRBV9
TGTGCCAGCAGTTCACCCCACCGGAACACTGAAGCTTTCTTT | CASSSPHRNTEAFF | - | - | TRBJ1-1 | TRBV27
TGCGCCAGCAGCCAAGGGACTAAACGGGGGTGGGCCAATGAGCAGTTCTTC | CASSQGTKRGWANEQFF | - | - | TRBJ2-1 | TRBV4-3
TGTGCCAGCAGTTACTCAGGTAACACCATATATTTT | CASSYSGNTIYF | - | - | TRBJ1-3 | TRBV6-5
TGTGCCTGGAGTGTGGCGAACACTGAAGCTTTCTTT | CAWSVANTEAFF | - | - | TRBJ1-1 | TRBV30
TGTGCCAGCAGCCCTCAGATCGGATCACCCCTCCACTTT | CASSPQIGSPLHF | few | - | TRBJ1-6 | TRBV11-2
TGTGCCACCGGAAACGGCCTCTCTGGGGCCAACGTCCTGACTTTC | CATGNGLSGANVLTF | few | - | TRBJ2-6 | TRBV19
TGCGCCAGCAGCTCCCTAGGGGGGGCGGGTGGCTACACCTTC | CASSSLGGAGGYTF | - | - | TRBJ1-2 | TRBV5-1
TGTGCCAGCAGCTTAGCCACAGGGCAGGGTGGCTACACCTTC | CASSLATGQGGYTF | - | - | TRBJ1-2 | TRBV11-2
TGTGCCACCGCGACTAGCGGGAGAGGGGAGACCCAGTACTTC | CATATSGRGETQYF | - | TRBD2 | TRBJ2-5 | TRBV19
TGCAGCGTTGAGCCCGCAGATGGCTACACCTTC | CSVEPADGYTF | - | - | TRBJ1-2 | TRBV29-1
TGCGCCAGCAGCCATAGACTAGCGGCTAACTACGAGCAGTACTTC | CASSHRLAANYEQYF | - | TRBD2 | TRBJ2-7 | TRBV4-3
TGTGCCATCAGTGAGGAGGGGGGCGACACTGAAGCTTTCTTT | CAISEEGGDTEAFF | - | - | TRBJ1-1 | TRBV10-3
TGTGCCAGCAGCTCCCGGCCGGGGTTCATGAACACTGAAGCTTTCTTT | CASSSRPGFMNTEAFF | once | - | TRBJ1-1 | TRBV9
TGTGCCGCCCGAGGGGCCGCCTACGAGCAGTACTTC | CAARGAAYEQYF | - | - | TRBJ2-7 | TRBV6-1
TGTGCCAGCGGCGGACTCAATTCACCCCTCCACTTT | CASGGLNSPLHF | few | - | TRBJ1-6 | TRBV6-5
TGTGCCAGCTCCCCCGACAGGTTCGAGACCCAGTACTTC | CASSPDRFETQYF | - | - | TRBJ2-5 | TRBV18
TGCGCCAGCAGCGAAAGCCATCAGCCCCAGCATTTT | CASSESHQPQHF | - | - | TRBJ1-5 | TRBV10-2
TGCGCCAGCAGCCGGATCGGGACTAGCGGGAGGTATTCTAGCACAGATACGCAGTATTTT | CASSRIGTSGRYSSTDTQYF | - | TRBD2 | TRBJ2-3 | TRBV5-1
TGTGCCAGCAGTGAACGGCTCGGGGGCTGGTTGTACACCTTC | CASSERLGGWLYTF | - | - | TRBJ1-2 | TRBV6-1
TGTGCCAGCAGCCAAATAAACAGTGTAGATGAAAAACTGTTTTTT | CASSQINSVDEKLFF | once | - | TRBJ1-4 | TRBV6-1
TGTGCCAGCAGCGTAAGTTGGGCAGGGGCTAACGGCTACACCTTC | CASSVSWAGANGYTF | - | - | TRBJ1-2 | TRBV9
TGCGCCAGCAGCCCGCGGCGAGACAGGGAAGGGGAGACCCAGTACTTC | CASSPRRDREGETQYF | - | TRBD1 | TRBJ2-5 | TRBV5-1
TGTGCCAGCAGCCCCAGGGGGCCCTCTGGAAACACCATATATTTT | CASSPRGPSGNTIYF | - | TRBD1 | TRBJ1-3 | TRBV7-2
TGTGCCACCCGGGACAGGGGGCTTGAGACCCAGTACTTC | CATRDRGLETQYF | - | TRBD1 | TRBJ2-5 | TRBV19
TGTGCCAGCAGCGTAGACGGGGGGTCCTACAATGAGCAGTTCTTC | CASSVDGGSYNEQFF | - | TRBD2 | TRBJ2-1 | TRBV9
TGTGCCAGTAGTAGCACCGGGACGGGAGCTAACTATGGCTACACCTTC | CASSSTGTGANYGYTF | - | - | TRBJ1-2 | TRBV19
TGTGCCAGCAGTGCCCTAGCGGTCGCTCGGGGGGAGCAGTACTTC | CASSALAVARGEQYF | - | TRBD2 | TRBJ2-7 | TRBV6-1